This entry features one T cell receptor beta chain sequence. Its binding antigen is unknown. No base quality information exists; no much larger clone differs at one position. This specimen belongs to a study of blood T cell repertoires in COVID-19 (dated by TCRdb to the early 2020s). About the investigation overall: The collaborator samples originated in the United States, Italy and Spain and spanned the acute and convalescent phases of COVID-19. The material from the prospective study consisted of cDNA or gDNA derived from T cells, B-cell-depleted T cells, or PBMCs. Subjects who had been exposed to COVID-19, were actively infected with it, or had recovered from it provided the deeply sampled blood TCRbeta repertoires that made up the dataset. A freely available public database, intended as a resource for researchers studying the immune response to SARS-CoV-2, is where the repertoires were released. The samples were drawn from two sources: the first 160 participants of the ongoing ImmuneRACE study, and 1,200 or so subjects contributed by 6 global collaborators. Sample metadata almost always included a de-identified subject ID, COVID-19 status, age in years and sex. Where HLA class I and class II types were available, the types were taken from metadata supplied by the sample provider, not from assay-based typing. General study outcomes and caveats: How much clinical and demographic metadata was included differed by source and by participant, and the metadata was provided uncurated.

From its cysteine to its phenylalanine, the CDR3 spans 18 amino acids. Only the CDR3 part of the read is kept: 54 bases, read in frame from the first base. At the junction V is shortened by 8 bases and J by 0 bases, with 20 bases in between. The germline V gene (reference sequence) provides CDR1 LNHDA and CDR2 SQIVND. The immunoSEQ Assay, a bias-controlled multiplex PCR, was used to amplify TCRbeta CDR3 regions from genomic DNA. Processing in the source paper ran as follows. The number of nucleated cells in each sample was estimated by amplification of reference gene primers within the assay. Sequence reads were collapsed and filtered to measure the absolute abundance of every unique TCRbeta CDR3 rearrangement. For each sample, productive Simpson clonality was calculated by taking the square root of Simpson's diversity index across productive rearrangements. What TCRdb holds here is the immuneACCESS table cut down to in-frame rearrangements. Part of the clones is not present; checked against another copy, under half of the missing clones reflect an unresolved V gene, and the others are unexplained. V, J and clone size derive from that table, while D and trimming were established from the DNA sequence. This sample has tens of thousands of clones in its table, and about 82% of those were observed once. Roughly 4.8% of the sample goes to the ten largest clones.

Each collaborating institution followed its own protocols to collect whole blood in K2EDTA tubes. For TCRbeta analysis, collaborators shipped samples as frozen whole blood, isolated PBMCs, or DNA extracted from either of those sample types. The rearranged segments are TRBV19 and TRBJ1-6; TRBD1 is perhaps the D gene, given 6 matching bases. The TCR comes from a woman aged 80 or older with active or convalescent COVID-19. The specimen was peripheral blood. DNA sequence: TGTGCCAGTCCCCCGGGGCCCGACAGGAGCTCCTATAATTCACCCCTCCACTTT. It specifies CASPPGPDRSSYNSPLHF.